The clone carrying this TCR beta chain is medium-sized. Thyroid surgery was performed in patients who had received no treatment beforehand. Study processing details: Built for papillary thyroid cancer, a distant-metastasis classifier drew on CDR3 differences across clinicopathological groups. TCRdb re-called the PCR reads through MiXCR. Clone size and V and J calls follow TCRdb, not the original study. The sample includes tens of thousands of clones, roughly a fifth of them seen just once. The CDR3 runs to 17 residues. Germline loops: CDR1 MNHEY, CDR2 SVGAGI. J was trimmed by 4 bases and V by 4 bases; bases with no gene match: 10. These data come from a study of metastatic and nonmetastatic thyroid tumors. As for the study in general: The comparison covered peripheral blood and tumor or nodule tissue in malignant and benign thyroid patients.

Sequencing was carried out using blood. The TCR originated in a female donor with papillary thyroid cancer or a benign thyroid nodule (not recorded which). Some clones in this sample may be carry-over from other donors' samples. The J gene is TRBJ2-6, the V gene TRBV6-5, with 7 nucleotides matching TRBD1. The CDR3 protein is CASSSKPTGVGANVLTF. The CDR3 DNA sequence: TGTGCCAGCAGTTCGAAACCTACAGGGGTGGGGGCCAACGTCCTGACTTTC.